What follows describes a single T cell receptor (beta chain). Authors' processing steps: Estimated nucleated cell counts came from reference gene primer amplification. The protocol was immunoSEQ multiplex PCR, while the TCRdb copy is restricted to in-frame clones and leaves out a portion. D and trimming come from the DNA, and the V and J calls and clone size come from that table. The sample carries about 200,000 clones, approximately 85% recorded once. This entry is derived from a study of blood T cell repertoires in COVID-19. The wider study: Acute-phase and convalescent COVID-19 samples originated in the United States, Italy and Spain. T cells, B-cell-depleted T cells, or PBMCs provided the cDNA or gDNA that served as material.

The V end was cut by 4 bases, the J end by 0 bases, with 10 bases between. The CDR3 is 15 residues long. All enrollees were about 18 to 89 years old and from 20 to 25 US areas. Sequencing input: PBMCs or T cells enriched from blood (not recorded which). The clonotype was recovered from a man aged 35 to 55 with acute COVID-19. The chain links TRBV23-1 to TRBJ2-1; D is perhaps TRBD2 (5 bases). TRBV23-1 is reported as an ORF; its role is uncertain. The CDR3 DNA reads as TGCGCCAGCAGTCTCGGGATACGCTCCTACAATGAGCAGTTCTTC. Protein: CASSLGIRSYNEQFF.